The 17 T cell receptor beta chains below come from one sample, sequenced in a study of T cell responses to AZD1222 COVID-19 vaccine. Clones were read by immunoSEQ multiplex PCR, and TCRdb kept only the in-frame ones, dropping some. The top ten clones hold 4% to 5.5% of a sample with over 130,000 clones, roughly 92% of them seen once. The starting material was peripheral blood, obtained on day 0 of AZD1222 vaccination. The receptor source for this set is an adult in good health.

The rearrangement joins TRBV5-1 to TRBJ2-1; a weak D match, TRBD1 (5 bases). Trimming left V 1 base short and J 0 bases short, with 17 bases between. Germline assignment: CDR1 SGHRS and CDR2 YFSETQ. The length of the CDR3 is 18 residues. The CDR3: CASSLLFRTLISYNEQFF. The DNA for the CDR3 is TGCGCCAGCAGCTTGTTATTCCGGACATTAATCTCCTACAATGAGCAGTTCTTC.

This sequence joins TRBV27 and TRBJ1-6; 10 positions agree with TRBD1. The V and J ends lost 3 bases and 0 bases, in that order; junction bases with no gene match: 8. Germline CDR1 MNHEY, CDR2 SMNVEV (reference sequence). The CDR3 runs to 19 residues. The CDR3 sequence: CASSFGTGDASSYNSPLHF. CDR3 in DNA: TGTGCCAGCAGTTTCGGGACAGGGGATGCATCCTCCTATAATTCACCCCTCCACTTT.

V gene TRBV15 combines with J gene TRBJ1-5; D ambiguous. V was cut by 5 bases and J by 0 bases, with 14 bases left in between. Germline V gene sequence: CDR1 LNHNV, CDR2 YYDKDF (reference sequence). CDR3 size: 16 residues. The CDR3 here is CATSWTDVYSNQPQHF. Written as DNA, the CDR3 is TGTGCCACCAGCTGGACCGATGTTTATAGCAATCAGCCCCAGCATTTT.

V gene TRBV9 combines with J gene TRBJ2-7; D ambiguous. V lost 3 bases and J 2 bases, leaving 18 bases between the germline ends. This CDR3 region has 16 residues. Germline assignment: CDR1 SGDLS and CDR2 YYNGEE. DNA for the CDR3: TGTGCCAGCAGCGGTGAGCTCAGGCAGGAAACCTACGAGCAGTACTTC. Translated: CASSGELRQETYEQYF.

The chain joins TRBV11-2 to TRBJ2-7; possible D gene TRBD1, 6 bases. The CDR3 covers 15 residues. The germline gives CDR1 SGHAT, CDR2 FQNNGV. V shed 2 bases and J shed 2 bases, with 13 bases lying between them. The chain's CDR3 is CASSLIPGVPYEQYF. The CDR3 coding sequence is TGTGCCAGCAGCTTAATTCCAGGGGTCCCCTACGAGCAGTACTTC.

This clone showed up just once. The rearrangement links TRBV5-1 to TRBJ2-1, with 9 bases matching TRBD2. CDR3 length: 15 residues. V lost 0 bases, J lost 7 bases, and 5 bases stayed unmatched. CDR1 SGHRS and CDR2 YFSETQ come from the germline V gene. The CDR3 loop reads CASSLVAGVDNEQFF. The CDR3 nucleotides are TGCGCCAGCAGCTTGGTAGCGGGAGTAGATAATGAGCAGTTCTTC.

This clone was seen just once. The V call is TRBV25-1, the J call TRBJ2-2; 7 bases are shared with TRBD1. Germline loops: CDR1 MGHDK, CDR2 SYGVNS. The V gene end was trimmed by 8 bases and the J gene end by 0 bases; junction bases not matched to a gene: 9. The CDR3 sequence is 16 residues long. CDR3 protein: CASGSIGTANTGELFF. The CDR3, as DNA: TGTGCCAGCGGAAGTATCGGGACAGCGAACACCGGGGAGCTGTTTTTT.

This chain's CDR3 is CASSSQGFNQPQHF. CDR3 DNA: TGTGCCAGCAGTTCCCAGGGTTTCAATCAGCCCCAGCATTTT. This sequence joins TRBV25-1 and TRBJ1-5, with D possibly TRBD1 on 5 matching bases. This CDR3 is 14 amino acids long. In germline, CDR1 is MGHDK, CDR2 SYGVNS. Trimming took off 5 bases at V and 3 bases at J, with 11 bases between the two ends.

The chain recombines TRBV6-4 with TRBJ2-3, with TRBD2 matching 7 bases. The trim removed 2 bases at V and 5 bases at J, leaving 7 bases unmatched. The CDR3 sequence is 15 residues long. Germline V lookup: CDR1 MRHNA, CDR2 SNTAGT. CDR3: CASSDAAGEGDTQYF. CDR3 bases: TGTGCCAGCAGTGACGCGGCGGGAGAAGGAGATACGCAGTATTTT.

This sequence joins TRBV28 and TRBJ1-4; maybe TRBD1 (6 bases). The CDR3 loop spans 18 amino acids. The germline V gene encodes CDR1 MDHEN and CDR2 SYDVKM. V was shortened by 1 base and J by 0 bases, with 15 bases between the two germline ends. The CDR3 bases are TGTGCCAGCAGTTTATTTGGCGACAGGTTTGCAACTAATGAAAAACTGTTTTTT. The encoded protein is CASSLFGDRFATNEKLFF.

This rearrangement joins TRBV28 to TRBJ2-7; 10 bases map to TRBD1. The CDR3 extends over 15 amino acids. The germline CDR1 and CDR2 sequences are MDHEN and SYDVKM. J gave up 3 bases and V 6 bases, and 8 bases lay outside the gene matches. The CDR3 reads CASRSGTGVLYEQYF. CDR3 sequence (DNA): TGTGCCAGCAGATCCGGGACAGGGGTTCTCTACGAGCAGTACTTC.

The rearrangement joins TRBV6-4 to TRBJ2-7; tentatively, D is TRBD2 (5 bases). The germline CDR1 and CDR2 sequences are MRHNA and SNTAGT. Trimming cost V 6 bases and J 2 bases, with 29 bases left between them. This CDR3 is built from 19 residues. CDR3 sequence (DNA): TGTGCCAGCAGCCATGTAAGTATGGCTAGCCTATTTATAACCTACGAGCAGTACTTC. Encoded protein: CASSHVSMASLFITYEQYF.

This rearrangement joins TRBV11-2 to TRBJ2-2; no clear D gene. The CDR3 contains 13 residues. The V end lost 0 bases, the J end lost 3 bases, and 2 bases lay between the germline ends. CDR1 and CDR2 from the germline V gene are SGHAT and FQNNGV. As DNA, the CDR3 is TGTGCCAGCAGCTTAGACCACACCGGGGAGCTGTTTTTT. Its protein product is CASSLDHTGELFF. Full variable domain (remainder filled in from reference TRBV11-2 and TRBJ2-2): EAGVAQSPRYKIIEKRQSVAFWCNPISGHATLYWYQQILGQGPKLLIQFQNNGVVDDSQLPKDRFSAERLKGVDSTLKIQPAKLEDSAVYLCASSLDHTGELFFGEGSRLTVL.

This clone was counted once. CDR3 region: CASSLSFSREGYEQYF. Written as DNA, the CDR3 is TGTGCCAGCAGCTTATCGTTTTCCCGGGAGGGCTACGAGCAGTACTTC. The V call is TRBV7-2, the J call TRBJ2-7; 8 bases are shared with TRBD2. Germline V gene data show CDR1 as SGHTA and CDR2 as FQGNSA. The ends lost 2 bases at V and 3 bases at J; junction bases unmatched: 9. This CDR3 is 16 amino acids long.

In this sample, this clone turned up once. The rearrangement links TRBV7-2 to TRBJ1-5, with D maybe TRBD1 (6 bases). Per the germline V gene, CDR1 is SGHTA and CDR2 is FQGNSA. The V and J ends lost 2 bases and 4 bases respectively, with 12 bases between them. The CDR3 covers 15 residues. The CDR3 loop is CASSLTQQGNQPQHF. The CDR3, as DNA: TGTGCCAGCAGCTTAACCCAACAGGGTAATCAGCCCCAGCATTTT.

This clone was seen a handful of times. The chain links TRBV28 to TRBJ1-1; 8 bases align to TRBD1. The germline gives CDR1 MDHEN, CDR2 SYDVKM. The CDR3 is 15 residues long. Germline trimming cut 3 bases from V and 4 bases from J; bases unmatched to any gene: 7. The CDR3 sequence is CASSFSDTGGTEAFF. The CDR3 bases are TGTGCCAGCAGTTTTTCCGACACAGGGGGCACTGAAGCTTTCTTT.

The genes are TRBV5-6 and TRBJ2-7; maybe TRBD1 (5 bases). In germline, CDR1 is SGHDT, CDR2 YYEEEE. Between the trimmed V and J ends, which lost 6 bases and 1 base, there was a span of 17 bases. CDR3 length: 15 residues. CDR3 in amino acids: CASTLNMGLSYEQYF. The CDR3 DNA reads TGTGCCAGCACACTCAATATGGGGCTTTCCTACGAGCAGTACTTC.